This TCR beta chain came from a study of OX40 agonist ivuxolimab in advanced cancers. The assay was immunoSEQ multiplex PCR, and TCRdb's table has in-frame clones only and misses some. Of about 46,000 clones listed, 88% were seen once; the top ten hold roughly 54%. The V gene's germline CDR1 is MDHEN and CDR2 SYDVKM. V lost 5 bases and J lost 4; bases outside the gene matches: 8. This CDR3 region has 15 residues. Only one count was recorded for this clone. The antigen remains undetermined. Study outcomes and limitations: Expanded clones were, on average, more numerous among CD8+ T cells than CD4+.

The input for sequencing was CD4+ or CD8+ T cells sorted from blood, taken in a trial of the OX40 agonist ivuxolimab. The V gene is TRBV28, the J gene TRBJ1-1; the match to TRBD1 covers 9 bases. The sequence derives from an adult with an advanced solid tumor such as melanoma, head and neck, liver or kidney cancer. CDR3 DNA: TGTGCCAGCAGTAAGGGACAGGGTGGGATCACTGAAGCTTTCTTT. It is translated as CASSKGQGGITEAFF. The whole variable domain, filled in from reference TRBV28 and TRBJ1-1, reads DVKVTQSSRYLVKRTGEKVFLECVQDMDHENMFWYRQDPGLGLRLIYFSYDVKMKEKGDIPEGYSVSREKKERFSLILESASTNQTSMYLCASSKGQGGITEAFFGQGTRLTVV.